This TCR beta chain was profiled in a study of T-cell reconstitution after alpha-beta-depleted transplantation in children. Researchers prepared the TCRbeta library using unique molecular identifiers, the study reports. TCRdb ran MiXCR on the PCR reads and lists one entry per CDR3 protein. The sample carries about 830,000 distinct CDR3 sequences, roughly 15% recorded once. General study findings and limits: By one year post-transplant, T-cell counts and diversity largely arose from T cells that were newly produced.

A note on this clonotype: Its antigen is unidentified.

Trimming shortened V by 6 bases and J by 1 base, and 6 bases separated the two germline ends. In germline, CDR1 is SGHDN, CDR2 FVKESK. CDR3 length: 13 residues. This receptor was taken from a male patient between 10 and 17 years old who had a stem cell transplant for acute lymphoblastic leukemia, so the T cells may come from the graft donor. The J gene is TRBJ2-2, the V gene TRBV14; no reliable D call. The starting material was PBMCs, mostly from graft donor cells, obtained 360 days after TCRalphabeta/CD19-depleted stem cell transplant. The CDR3 bases are TGTGCCAGCAGGGGCAAGAACACCGGGGAGCTGTTTTTT. It translates to CASRGKNTGELFF.